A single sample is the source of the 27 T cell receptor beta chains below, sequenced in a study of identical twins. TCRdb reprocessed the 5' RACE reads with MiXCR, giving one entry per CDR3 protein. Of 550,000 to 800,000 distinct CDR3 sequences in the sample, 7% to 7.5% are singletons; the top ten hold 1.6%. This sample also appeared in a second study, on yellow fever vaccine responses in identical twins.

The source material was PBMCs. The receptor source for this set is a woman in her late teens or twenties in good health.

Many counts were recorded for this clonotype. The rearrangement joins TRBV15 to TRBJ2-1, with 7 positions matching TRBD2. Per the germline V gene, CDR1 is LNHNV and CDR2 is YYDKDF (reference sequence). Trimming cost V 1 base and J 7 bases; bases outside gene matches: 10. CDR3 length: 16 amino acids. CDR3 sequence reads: CATSRGWVGRLNEQFF. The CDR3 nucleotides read TGTGCCACCAGCAGAGGGTGGGTCGGGAGGTTGAATGAGCAGTTCTTC.

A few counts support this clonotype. CDR3 amino acids: CATSDRPRTSGNTGELFF. The CDR3 DNA is TGTGCCACCAGTGACCGACCTAGGACTAGCGGGAACACCGGGGAGCTGTTTTTT. The genes are TRBV24-1 and TRBJ2-2; TRBD2 matches 10 bases. With 4 bases clipped from V and 1 base from J, the junction kept 8 bases outside the gene matches. Germline CDR1 is KGHDR and CDR2 is SFDVKD. This CDR3 comprises 18 residues.

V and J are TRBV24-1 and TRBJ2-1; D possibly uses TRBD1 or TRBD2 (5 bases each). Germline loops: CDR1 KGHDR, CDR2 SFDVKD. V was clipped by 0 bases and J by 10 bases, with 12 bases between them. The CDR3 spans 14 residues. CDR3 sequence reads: CATSDLGAGEEQFF. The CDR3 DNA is TGTGCCACCAGTGATTTGGGGGCGGGCGAGGAGCAGTTCTTC.

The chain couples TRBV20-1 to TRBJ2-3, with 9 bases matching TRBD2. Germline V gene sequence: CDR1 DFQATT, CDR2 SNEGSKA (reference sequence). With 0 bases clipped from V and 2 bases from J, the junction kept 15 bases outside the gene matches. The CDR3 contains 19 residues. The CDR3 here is CSARDDSLHGGRATDTQYF. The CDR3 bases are TGCAGTGCTAGAGATGATTCCCTACATGGCGGGAGGGCCACAGATACGCAGTATTTT.

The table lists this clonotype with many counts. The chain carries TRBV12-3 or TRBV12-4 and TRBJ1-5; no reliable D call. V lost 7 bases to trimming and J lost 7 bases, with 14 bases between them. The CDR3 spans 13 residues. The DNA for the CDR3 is TGTGCCAGCACCCCCGAAATTATGCAGCCCCAGCATTTT. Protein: CASTPEIMQPQHF.

CDR3 nucleotides: TGTGCCTGCGGGGTTGGGGAGCAGTTCTTC. Residues: CACGVGEQFF. The chain combines TRBV3-1 with TRBJ2-1, with D possibly matching TRBD2 (6 bases). The CDR3 length is 10 residues. V was trimmed by 11 bases and J by 10 bases, leaving 12 bases between them. Germline CDR1 is LGHDT and CDR2 is YNNKEL (reference sequence).

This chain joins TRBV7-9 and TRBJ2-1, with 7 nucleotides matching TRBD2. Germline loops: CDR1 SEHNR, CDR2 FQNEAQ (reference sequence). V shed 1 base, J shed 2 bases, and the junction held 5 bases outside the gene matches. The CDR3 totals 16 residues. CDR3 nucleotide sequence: TGTGCCAGCAGCTTAGAACGACTAGCTCCCTACAATGAGCAGTTCTTC. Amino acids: CASSLERLAPYNEQFF.

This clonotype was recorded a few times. The CDR3 region has the DNA TGCGCCAGCAGTGATACTAGCGGGAATAGGGATGAGCAGTTCTTC. Translation gives CASSDTSGNRDEQFF. This chain joins TRBV10-1 and TRBJ2-1, with 10 bases lining up with TRBD2. The CDR3 totals 15 residues. Trimming at V came to 3 bases and at J to 8 bases, leaving 7 bases not matched to a gene. Germline CDR1 WNHNN, CDR2 SYGVQD (reference sequence).

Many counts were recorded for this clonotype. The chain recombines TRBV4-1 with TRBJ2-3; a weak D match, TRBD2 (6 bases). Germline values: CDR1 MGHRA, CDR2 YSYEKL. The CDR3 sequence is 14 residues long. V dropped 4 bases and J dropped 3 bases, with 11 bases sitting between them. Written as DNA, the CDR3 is TGCGCCAGCAGCCCATGGGGGGAAACAGATACGCAGTATTTT. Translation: CASSPWGETDTQYF.

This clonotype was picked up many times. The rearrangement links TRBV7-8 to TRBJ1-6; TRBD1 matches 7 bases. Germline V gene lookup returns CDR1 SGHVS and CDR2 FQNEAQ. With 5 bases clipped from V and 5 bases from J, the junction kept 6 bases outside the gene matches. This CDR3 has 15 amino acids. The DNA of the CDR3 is TGTGCCAGCAGCCCAAGGGACAGCAATAATTCACCCCTCCACTTT. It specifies CASSPRDSNNSPLHF.

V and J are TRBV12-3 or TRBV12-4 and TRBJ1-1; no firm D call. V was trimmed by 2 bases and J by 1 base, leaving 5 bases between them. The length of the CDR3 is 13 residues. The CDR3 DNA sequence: TGTGCCAGCAGTTTAATGAAGAACACTGAAGCTTTCTTT. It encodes CASSLMKNTEAFF.

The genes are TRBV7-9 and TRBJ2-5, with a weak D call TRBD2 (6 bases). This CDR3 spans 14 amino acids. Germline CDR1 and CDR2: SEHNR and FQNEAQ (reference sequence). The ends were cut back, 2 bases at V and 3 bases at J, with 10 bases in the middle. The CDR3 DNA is TGTGCCAGCAGCTTATATTGGGAGGAAGAGACCCAGTACTTC. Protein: CASSLYWEEETQYF.

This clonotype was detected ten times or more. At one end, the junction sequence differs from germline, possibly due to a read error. The CDR3 protein is CASSLTGEGRLDF. The CDR3 region has the DNA TGTGCCAGCAGTTTAACGGGGGAGGGCCGCTTAGACTTC. The V call is TRBV12-3 or TRBV12-4, the J call TRBJ2-4, with TRBD2 matching 7 bases. The CDR3 is 13 residues long.

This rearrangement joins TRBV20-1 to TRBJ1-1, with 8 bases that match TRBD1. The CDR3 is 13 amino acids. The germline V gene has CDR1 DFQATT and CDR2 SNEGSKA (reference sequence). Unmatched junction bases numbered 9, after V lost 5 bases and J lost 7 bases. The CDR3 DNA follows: TGCAGTGCTTCCGGGACAGGTTCTTATGAAGCTTTCTTT. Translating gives CSASGTGSYEAFF.

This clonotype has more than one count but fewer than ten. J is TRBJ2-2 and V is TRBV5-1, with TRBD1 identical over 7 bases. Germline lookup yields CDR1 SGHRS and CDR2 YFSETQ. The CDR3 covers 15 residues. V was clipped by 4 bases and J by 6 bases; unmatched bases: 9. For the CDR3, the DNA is TGCGCCAGCAGCGGGGCTTCAGGGGGTGCCGGGGAGCTGTTTTTT. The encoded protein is CASSGASGGAGELFF.

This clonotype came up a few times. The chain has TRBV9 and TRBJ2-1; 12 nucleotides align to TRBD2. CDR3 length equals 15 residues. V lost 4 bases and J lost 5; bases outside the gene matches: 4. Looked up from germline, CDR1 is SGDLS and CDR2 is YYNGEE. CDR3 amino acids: CASSRGLAGHNEQFF. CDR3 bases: TGTGCCAGCAGCCGGGGACTAGCGGGCCACAATGAGCAGTTCTTC.

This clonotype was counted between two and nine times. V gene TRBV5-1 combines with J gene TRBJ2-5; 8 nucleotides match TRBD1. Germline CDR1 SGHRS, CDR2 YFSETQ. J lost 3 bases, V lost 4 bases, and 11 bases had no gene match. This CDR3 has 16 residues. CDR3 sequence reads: CASSGGTGHNEETQYF. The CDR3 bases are TGCGCCAGCAGCGGGGGGACAGGCCATAACGAAGAGACCCAGTACTTC.

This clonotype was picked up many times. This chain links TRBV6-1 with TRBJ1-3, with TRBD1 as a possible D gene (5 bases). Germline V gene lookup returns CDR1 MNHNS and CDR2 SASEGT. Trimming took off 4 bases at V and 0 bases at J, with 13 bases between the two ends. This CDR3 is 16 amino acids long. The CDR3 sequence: CASSAREPNSGNTIYF. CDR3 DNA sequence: TGTGCCAGCAGTGCCAGGGAGCCGAACTCTGGAAACACCATATATTTT.

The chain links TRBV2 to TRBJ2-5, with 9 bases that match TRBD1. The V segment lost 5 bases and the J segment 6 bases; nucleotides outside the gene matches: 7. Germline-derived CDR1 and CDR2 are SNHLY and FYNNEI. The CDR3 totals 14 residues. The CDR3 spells CASSPDRGEQTQYF. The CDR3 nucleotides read TGTGCCAGCAGTCCCGACAGGGGGGAACAGACCCAGTACTTC.

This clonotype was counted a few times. CDR3 sequence (DNA): TGTGCCAGCAGCCCGACTAGCGGGGCCACAGATACGCAGTATTTT. The encoded protein is CASSPTSGATDTQYF. The gene calls are TRBV13 and TRBJ2-3, with 11 bases that match TRBD2. Per the germline V gene, CDR1 is PRHDT and CDR2 is FYEKMQ (reference sequence). Losses at the gene ends were 5 bases for V and 2 bases for J; bases not matched to a gene: 3. The CDR3 has 15 residues.

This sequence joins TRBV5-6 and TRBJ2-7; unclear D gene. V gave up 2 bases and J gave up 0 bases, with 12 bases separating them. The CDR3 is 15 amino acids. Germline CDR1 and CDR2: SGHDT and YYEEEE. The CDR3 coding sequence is TGTGCCAGCAGCTTTAAGGGAACGGGCTCCTACGAGCAGTACGTC. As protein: CASSFKGTGSYEQYV.

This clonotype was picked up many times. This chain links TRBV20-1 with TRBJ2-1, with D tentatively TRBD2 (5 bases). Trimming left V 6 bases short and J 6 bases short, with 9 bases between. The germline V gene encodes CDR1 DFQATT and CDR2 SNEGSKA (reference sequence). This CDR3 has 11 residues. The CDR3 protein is CSAAGVNEQFF. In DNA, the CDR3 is TGCAGTGCCGCCGGGGTCAATGAGCAGTTCTTC.

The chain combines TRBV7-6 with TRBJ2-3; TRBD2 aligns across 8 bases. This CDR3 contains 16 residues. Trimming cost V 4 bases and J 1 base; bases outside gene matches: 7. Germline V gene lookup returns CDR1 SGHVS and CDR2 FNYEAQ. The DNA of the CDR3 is TGTGCCAGCAGCTCACGTACGGGAGGGGGCACAGATACGCAGTATTTT. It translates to CASSSRTGGGTDTQYF.

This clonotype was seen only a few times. CDR3 bases: TGTGCCAGCAGTTACTCGATTTCAGGGACAGGGGGCGGGGAGCTGTTTTTT. Protein product: CASSYSISGTGGGELFF. V is TRBV6-5 and J is TRBJ2-2; 11 nucleotides line up with TRBD1. Unmatched junction bases numbered 7, after V lost 0 bases and J lost 7 bases. CDR1 is MNHEY and CDR2 is SVGAGI in the germline V gene. The CDR3 is 17 amino acids.

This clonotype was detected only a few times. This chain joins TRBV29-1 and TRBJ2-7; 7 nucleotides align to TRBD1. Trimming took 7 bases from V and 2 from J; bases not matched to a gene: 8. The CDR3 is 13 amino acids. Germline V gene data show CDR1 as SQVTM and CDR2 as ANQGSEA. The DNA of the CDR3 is TGCAGCGCTCTATCGGACAGGACCTACGAGCAGTACTTC. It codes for CSALSDRTYEQYF.

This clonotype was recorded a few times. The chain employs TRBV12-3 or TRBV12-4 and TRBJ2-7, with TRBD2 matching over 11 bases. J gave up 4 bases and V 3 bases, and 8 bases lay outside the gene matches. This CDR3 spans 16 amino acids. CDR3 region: CASSFTFSGRVYEQYF. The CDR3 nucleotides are TGTGCCAGCAGTTTCACATTTAGCGGGAGGGTTTACGAGCAGTACTTC.

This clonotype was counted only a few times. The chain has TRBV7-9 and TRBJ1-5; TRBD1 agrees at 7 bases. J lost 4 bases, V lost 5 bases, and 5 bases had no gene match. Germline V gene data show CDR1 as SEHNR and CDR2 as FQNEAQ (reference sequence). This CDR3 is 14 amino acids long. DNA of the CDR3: TGTGCCAGCAGCGATGGGGACAGAAATCAGCCCCAGCATTTT. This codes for CASSDGDRNQPQHF.